The sequence of this TCR beta chain was determined in a study of beta chain features in type 1 diabetes. Sequenced material consisted of expressed TCRB transcripts (all of the isolated RNA was reverse transcribed). Clones were sequenced by immunoSEQ multiplex PCR, and TCRdb holds only the in-frame ones, with some missing. The repertoire holds around 500,000 clones, with over 25% as singletons. Overall study results and limits: A moderate, significant TCRB CDR3 shortening appeared in type 1 diabetes across four CD4+ subsets.

In its sample, this clone was seen a few times. As yet, its antigen is unknown. The source material was naive CD4+ T cells from blood. The receptor was isolated from a young man in good health.

In nucleotides, the CDR3 is TGCAGCGTGGCTAGCGGGGTACCTGAGCAGTTCTTC. Encoded protein: CSVASGVPEQFF. The chain joins TRBV29-1 to TRBJ2-1; TRBD2 aligns across 9 bases. With V trimmed by 6 bases and J by 9 bases, 6 bases remained unmatched. There are 12 residues in the CDR3. The germline gives CDR1 SQVTM, CDR2 ANQGSEA.